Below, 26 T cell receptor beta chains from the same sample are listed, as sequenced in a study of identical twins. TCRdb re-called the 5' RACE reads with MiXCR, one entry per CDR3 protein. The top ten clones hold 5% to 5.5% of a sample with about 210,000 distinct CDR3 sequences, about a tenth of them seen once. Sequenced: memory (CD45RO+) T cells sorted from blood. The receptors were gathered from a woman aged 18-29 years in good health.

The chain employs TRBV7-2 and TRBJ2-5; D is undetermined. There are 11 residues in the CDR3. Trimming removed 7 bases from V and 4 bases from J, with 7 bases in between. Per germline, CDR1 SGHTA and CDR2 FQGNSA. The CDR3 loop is CASTLGETQYF. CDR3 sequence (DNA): TGTGCCAGCACCTTGGGAGAGACCCAGTACTTC.

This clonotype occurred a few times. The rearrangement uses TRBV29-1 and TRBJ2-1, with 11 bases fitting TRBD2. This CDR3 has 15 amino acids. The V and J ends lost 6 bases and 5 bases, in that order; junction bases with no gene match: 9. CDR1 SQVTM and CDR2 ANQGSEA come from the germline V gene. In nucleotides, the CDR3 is TGCAGCGTCCTGCCGACTAGCGGGGCCAACAATGAGCAGTTCTTC. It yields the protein CSVLPTSGANNEQFF.

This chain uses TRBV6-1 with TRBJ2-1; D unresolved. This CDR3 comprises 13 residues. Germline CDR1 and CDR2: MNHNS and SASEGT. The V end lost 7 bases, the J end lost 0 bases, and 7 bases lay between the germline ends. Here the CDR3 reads CASKADSYNEQFF. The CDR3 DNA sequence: TGTGCCAGCAAGGCGGACTCCTACAATGAGCAGTTCTTC.

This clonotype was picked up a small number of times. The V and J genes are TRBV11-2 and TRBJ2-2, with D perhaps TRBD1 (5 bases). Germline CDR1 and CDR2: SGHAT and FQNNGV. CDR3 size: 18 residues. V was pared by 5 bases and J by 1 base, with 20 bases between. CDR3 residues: CASSTPFRARKNTGELFF. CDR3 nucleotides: TGTGCCAGCAGCACCCCCTTCAGGGCGCGGAAGAACACCGGGGAGCTGTTTTTT.

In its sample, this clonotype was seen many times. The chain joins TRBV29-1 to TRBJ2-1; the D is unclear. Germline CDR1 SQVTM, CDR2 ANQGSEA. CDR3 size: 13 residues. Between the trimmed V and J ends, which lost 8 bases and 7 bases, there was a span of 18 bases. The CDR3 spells CSTRRSVGNEQFF. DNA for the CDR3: TGCAGCACCCGAAGGTCCGTAGGAAATGAGCAGTTCTTC.

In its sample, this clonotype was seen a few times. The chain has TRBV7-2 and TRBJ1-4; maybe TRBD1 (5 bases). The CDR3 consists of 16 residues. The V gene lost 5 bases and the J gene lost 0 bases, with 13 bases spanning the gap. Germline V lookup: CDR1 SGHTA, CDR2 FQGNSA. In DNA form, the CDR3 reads TGTGCCAGCAGCCTCAGGGTTCCGGCAACTAATGAAAAACTGTTTTTT. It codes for CASSLRVPATNEKLFF.

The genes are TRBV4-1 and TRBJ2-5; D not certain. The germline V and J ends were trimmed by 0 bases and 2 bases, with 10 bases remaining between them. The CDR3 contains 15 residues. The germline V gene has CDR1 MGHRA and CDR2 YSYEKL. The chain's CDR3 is CASSQDPGAQETQYF. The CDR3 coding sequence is TGCGCCAGCAGCCAAGATCCGGGCGCACAAGAGACCCAGTACTTC.

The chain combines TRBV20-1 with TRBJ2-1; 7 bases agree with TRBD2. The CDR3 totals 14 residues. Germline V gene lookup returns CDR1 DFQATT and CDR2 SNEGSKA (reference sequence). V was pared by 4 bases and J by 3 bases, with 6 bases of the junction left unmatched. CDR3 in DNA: TGCAGTGCTACTACTAGCGCGATCTACAATGAGCAGTTCTTC. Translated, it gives CSATTSAIYNEQFF.

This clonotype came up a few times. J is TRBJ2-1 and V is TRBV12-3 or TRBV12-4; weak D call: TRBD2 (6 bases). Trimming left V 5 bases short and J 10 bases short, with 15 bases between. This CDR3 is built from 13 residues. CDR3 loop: CASSGVVEGEQFF. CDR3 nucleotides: TGTGCCAGCAGTGGGGTAGTGGAGGGCGAGCAGTTCTTC.

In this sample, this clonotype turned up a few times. CDR3 residues: CASSLGQGRIYEQYF. CDR3 DNA: TGCGCCAGCAGCTTAGGGCAGGGGCGAATCTACGAGCAGTACTTC. The chain combines TRBV4-3 with TRBJ2-7; TRBD1 is a possible D gene (6 bases). Trimming left V 5 bases short and J 3 bases short, with 17 bases between. The CDR3 consists of 15 residues. Germline lookup yields CDR1 LGHNA and CDR2 YSLEER.

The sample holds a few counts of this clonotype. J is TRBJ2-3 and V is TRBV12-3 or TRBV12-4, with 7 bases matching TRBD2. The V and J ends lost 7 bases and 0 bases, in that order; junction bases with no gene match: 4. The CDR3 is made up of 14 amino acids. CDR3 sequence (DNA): TGTGCCAGCACCAAGACTAGCAGCACAGATACGCAGTATTTT. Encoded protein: CASTKTSSTDTQYF.

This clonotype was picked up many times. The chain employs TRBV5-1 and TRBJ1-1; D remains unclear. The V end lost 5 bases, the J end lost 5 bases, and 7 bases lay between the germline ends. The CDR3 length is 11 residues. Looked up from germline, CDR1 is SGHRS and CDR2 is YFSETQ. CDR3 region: CASSGVTEAFF. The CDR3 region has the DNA TGCGCCAGCAGTGGGGTTACTGAAGCTTTCTTT.

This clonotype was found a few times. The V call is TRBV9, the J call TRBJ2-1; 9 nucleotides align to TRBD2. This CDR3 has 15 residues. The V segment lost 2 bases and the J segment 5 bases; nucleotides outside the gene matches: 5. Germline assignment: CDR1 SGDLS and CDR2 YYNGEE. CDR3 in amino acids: CASSVWAGGNNEQFF. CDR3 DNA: TGTGCCAGCAGCGTGTGGGCGGGAGGGAACAATGAGCAGTTCTTC.

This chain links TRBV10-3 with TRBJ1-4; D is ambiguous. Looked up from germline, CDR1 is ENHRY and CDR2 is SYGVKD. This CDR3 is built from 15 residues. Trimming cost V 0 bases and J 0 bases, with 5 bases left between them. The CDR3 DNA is TGTGCCATCAGTGAGTCCGGGGCAACTAATGAAAAACTGTTTTTT. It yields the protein CAISESGATNEKLFF.

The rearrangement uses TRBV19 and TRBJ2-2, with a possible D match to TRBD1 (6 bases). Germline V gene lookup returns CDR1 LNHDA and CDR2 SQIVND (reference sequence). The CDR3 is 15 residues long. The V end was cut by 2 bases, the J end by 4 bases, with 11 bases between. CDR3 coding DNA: TGTGCCAGTAGTATACTAACAGGGTCCACCGGGGAGCTGTTTTTT. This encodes CASSILTGSTGELFF.

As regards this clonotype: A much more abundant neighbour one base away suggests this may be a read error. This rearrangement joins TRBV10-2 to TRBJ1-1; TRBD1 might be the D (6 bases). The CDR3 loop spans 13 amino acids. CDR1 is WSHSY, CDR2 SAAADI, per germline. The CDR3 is CTSRGGTLTEAFF. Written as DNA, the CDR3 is TGCACCAGCAGGGGCGGTACCCTCACTGAAGCTTTCTTT.

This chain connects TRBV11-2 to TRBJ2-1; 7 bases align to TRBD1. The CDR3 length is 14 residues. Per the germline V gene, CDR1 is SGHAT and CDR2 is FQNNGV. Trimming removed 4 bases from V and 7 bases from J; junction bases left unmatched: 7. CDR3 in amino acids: CASSSNRGRNEQFF. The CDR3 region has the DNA TGTGCCAGCAGCTCAAACAGGGGTAGGAATGAGCAGTTCTTC. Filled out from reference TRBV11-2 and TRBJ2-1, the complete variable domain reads EAGVAQSPRYKIIEKRQSVAFWCNPISGHATLYWYQQILGQGPKLLIQFQNNGVVDDSQLPKDRFSAERLKGVDSTLKIQPAKLEDSAVYLCASSSNRGRNEQFFGPGTRLTVL.

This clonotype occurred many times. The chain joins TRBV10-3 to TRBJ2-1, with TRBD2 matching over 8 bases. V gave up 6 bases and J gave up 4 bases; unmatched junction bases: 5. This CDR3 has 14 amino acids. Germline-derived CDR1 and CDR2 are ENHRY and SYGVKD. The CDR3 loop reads CAISGGAAYNEQFF. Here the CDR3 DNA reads TGTGCCATCAGCGGGGGGGCCGCTTACAATGAGCAGTTCTTC.

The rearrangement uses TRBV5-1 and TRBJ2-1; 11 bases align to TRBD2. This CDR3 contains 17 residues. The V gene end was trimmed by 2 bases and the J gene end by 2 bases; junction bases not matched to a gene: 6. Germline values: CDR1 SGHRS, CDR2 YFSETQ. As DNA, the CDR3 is TGCGCCAGCAGCTTTTTCCCGACTAGCGGGACCTACAATGAGCAGTTCTTC. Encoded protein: CASSFFPTSGTYNEQFF.

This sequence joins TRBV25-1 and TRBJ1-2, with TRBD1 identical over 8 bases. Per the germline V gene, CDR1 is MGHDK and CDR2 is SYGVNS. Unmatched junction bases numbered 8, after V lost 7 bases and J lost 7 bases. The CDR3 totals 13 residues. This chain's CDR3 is CASTSTGGGGYTF. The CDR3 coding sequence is TGTGCCAGCACTTCAACAGGGGGTGGTGGCTACACCTTC.

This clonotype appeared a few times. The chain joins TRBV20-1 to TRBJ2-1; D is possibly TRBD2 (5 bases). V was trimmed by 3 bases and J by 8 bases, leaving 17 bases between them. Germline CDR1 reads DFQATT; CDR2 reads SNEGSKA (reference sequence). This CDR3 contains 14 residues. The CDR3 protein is CSARAGTGRDEQFF. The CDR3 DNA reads TGCAGTGCTAGGGCGGGTACGGGTAGGGATGAGCAGTTCTTC.

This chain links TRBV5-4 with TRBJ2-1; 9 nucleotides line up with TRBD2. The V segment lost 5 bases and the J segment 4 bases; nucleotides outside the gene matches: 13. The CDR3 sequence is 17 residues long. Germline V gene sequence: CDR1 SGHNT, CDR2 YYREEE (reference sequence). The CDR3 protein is CASRDWLAGGRYNEQFF. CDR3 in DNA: TGTGCCAGCAGGGATTGGTTGGCGGGAGGGCGGTACAATGAGCAGTTCTTC. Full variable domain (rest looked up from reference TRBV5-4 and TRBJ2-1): ETGVTQSPTHLIKTRGQQVTLRCSSQSGHNTVSWYQQALGQGPQFIFQYYREEENGRGNFPPRFSGLQFPNYSSELNVNALELDDSALYLCASRDWLAGGRYNEQFFGPGTRLTVL.

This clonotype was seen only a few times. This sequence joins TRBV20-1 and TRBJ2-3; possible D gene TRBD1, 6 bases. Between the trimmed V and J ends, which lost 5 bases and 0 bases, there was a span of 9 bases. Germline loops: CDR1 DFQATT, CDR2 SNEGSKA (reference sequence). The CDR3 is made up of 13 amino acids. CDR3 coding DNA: TGCAGTGCTCGGGACACCAGCACAGATACGCAGTATTTT. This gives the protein CSARDTSTDTQYF.

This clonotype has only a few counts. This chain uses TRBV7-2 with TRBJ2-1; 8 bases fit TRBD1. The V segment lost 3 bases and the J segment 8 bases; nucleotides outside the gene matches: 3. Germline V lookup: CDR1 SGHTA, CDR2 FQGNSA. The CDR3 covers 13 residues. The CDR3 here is CASSFDRGDEQFF. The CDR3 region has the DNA TGTGCCAGCAGCTTTGACAGGGGTGATGAGCAGTTCTTC.

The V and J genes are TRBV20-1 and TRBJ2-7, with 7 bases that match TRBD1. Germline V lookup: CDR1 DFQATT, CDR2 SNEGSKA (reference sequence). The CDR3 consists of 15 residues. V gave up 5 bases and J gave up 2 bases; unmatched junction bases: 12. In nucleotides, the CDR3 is TGCAGTGCTGCCAAAGACAGGGTAATCGCCTACGAGCAGTACTTC. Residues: CSAAKDRVIAYEQYF.

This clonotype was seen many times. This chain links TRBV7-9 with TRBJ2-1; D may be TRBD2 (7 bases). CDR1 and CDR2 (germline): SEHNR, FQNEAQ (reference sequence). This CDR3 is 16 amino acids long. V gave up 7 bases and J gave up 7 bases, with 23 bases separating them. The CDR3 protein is CASTPIGGGGGNEQFF. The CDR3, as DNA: TGTGCCAGCACCCCTATTGGAGGGGGGGGCGGGAATGAGCAGTTCTTC.